This record concerns one TCR beta chain sequence. Antigen: not known. The data derive from a study of cytomegalovirus exposure and HLA in healthy donors. Study-wide points: Prior analysis indicated that the majority of TCR beta V segments exhibited productivity approximately 90% or approximately 30% of the time. A later analysis, which compared TCR beta chains of equal frequency, found the HLA-associated ones more clonally expanded.

The PCR made use of 60 Vbeta and 13 Jbeta primers. Clones were read by immunoSEQ multiplex PCR, and TCRdb kept only the in-frame ones, dropping some. Of 150,000 or so clones detected, approximately 69% appear once; the ten largest clones hold 2.1%. The V gene's germline CDR1 is MNHEY and CDR2 SMNVEV (reference sequence). V gave up 4 bases and J gave up 9 bases, with 16 bases separating them. The CDR3 totals 14 residues. Sequencing was performed on PBMCs. This chain uses TRBV27 with TRBJ2-1, with D perhaps TRBD1 (6 bases). The source of this sequence is a man aged 25 to 40 in good health and CMV-seronegative. The CDR3 coding sequence is TGTGCCAGCAGTTCTCGCCGGGTAGGGGGTGAGCAGTTCTTC. As protein: CASSSRRVGGEQFF.